The source of this TCR beta chain is a study of blood T cells in healthy people across ages. This clonotype was recorded at least ten times. Combining a sample-barcoded 5' primer with a J-beta primer mix, a second PCR ran for roughly 6 to 12 cycles. Each CDR3 protein gets one entry after TCRdb re-called the 5' RACE reads with MiXCR. The table lists around 900,000 distinct CDR3 sequences, roughly 51% of them singletons. Trimming removed 1 base at V and 4 bases at J, with 14 bases between. Germline V gene data show CDR1 as MGHRA and CDR2 as YSYEKL. The CDR3 loop spans 15 amino acids. The rearrangement joins TRBV4-1 to TRBJ2-7, with a possible D match to TRBD1 (5 bases). The sequence was collected from a woman aged 55-69 years in good health. The sample was blood. Here the CDR3 reads CASSQVGTGRYEQYF. Here the CDR3 DNA reads TGCGCCAGCAGCCAAGTAGGCACAGGTCGATACGAGCAGTACTTC.